This TCR beta chain was captured by sequencing in a study of T cell responses to AZD1222 COVID-19 vaccine (dated by TCRdb to the early 2020s). For the wider study: AZD1222 recipients whose second dose came at about 4 weeks and those whose second dose came at about 12 weeks were combined into one group, since spike-specific TCR depth and breadth did not differ between the two schedules. A total of about 240 trial participants underwent TCR sequencing, of whom 207 received two doses of AZD1222 and approximately 25 received two doses of the MenACWY control vaccine. Trial participants were enrolled into age subgroups of 18-55, 56-69 and 70-plus years, which contained 148, 28 and 57 TCR-sequenced participants, respectively. What the work shows at the level of the full study, not this receptor alone: Most participants were white British and females outnumbered males, and the authors suggested that clonal diversity may have been underestimated. The 56-69-year group was small, and its depth increase did not reach significance, likely because of low power. Reportedly, almost half of the unique spike-specific TCRs recognized epitopes lying outside the regions that are mutated in the B.1.351 and B.1.1.7 variants. Conclusions about previously exposed vaccinees were limited because only 5 or 6 AZD1222 recipients were SARS-CoV-2 seropositive at baseline. Because no day 14 peak-response samples were available, the repertoires could be characterized only after the peak T cell response. The whole spike protein was spanned by vaccine-associated CD4 TCRs, and dominant responses were seen in regions 160-218 and 743-854. A significant rise in spike-specific TCR breadth and depth was observed after two AZD1222 doses relative to day 0 and relative to MenACWY recipients.

This clone is large (0.1 to 1%) in terms of sample share. Its cognate antigen has yet to be identified. Base qualities are missing; no much larger clone stands one base away. CDR1 SQVTM and CDR2 ANQGSEA were looked up in the germline V gene. There are 16 amino acids in the CDR3, from cysteine to phenylalanine inclusive. Kept here is only the CDR3 DNA, which spans 48 bases and is read in frame from base 1. Compared with germline, V lacks 7 bases and J lacks 8 bases; bases without a gene match: 19. What the time point label conveys for this sample: baseline before first vaccination. The vaccinee samples were drawn from two UK trials, COV001 and COV002, one of which was a single-blind randomized controlled phase 2/3 trial testing AZD1222 (ChAdOx1 nCoV-19) in healthy adults. For TCRbeta chain sequencing, PBMC samples were collected from trial participants at day 0 and at day 28 after the second dose. The CDR3 regions of human TCRbeta chains were analyzed by immunosequencing. In the original analysis: Repertoire TCRs were matched against a reference library of SARS-CoV-2-specific TCRs generated with the MIRA antigen-specificity platform. Breadth meant the fraction of unique TCRs that were SARS-CoV-2-associated, whereas depth meant the fraction of total T cells that were SARS-CoV-2-associated. Using the MIRA data, every spike-specific TCR was mapped to the spike region that the TCR reacted to and assigned to either a CD4 or a CD8 class. Log10-transformed breadth and depth values were compared by one-way ANOVA with Sidak's multiple comparisons tests. What TCRdb holds here is the immuneACCESS table cut down to in-frame rearrangements. Part of the clones is not present; checked against another copy, under half of the missing clones reflect an unresolved V gene, and the others are unexplained. That table gives V, J and clone size, and the DNA gave D and trimming. The sample data list around 94,000 clones, and around 82% of these were observed just once. The ten largest clones represent over 15% of the sample.

Recombination connected TRBV29-1 to TRBJ2-1; the junction holds 8 bases that match TRBD2. Sequenced material: peripheral blood, taken on day 0 of AZD1222 vaccination. The receptor was isolated from an adult in good health. The CDR3 amino acid sequence is: CSASLGLAGRGDEQFF. DNA sequence: TGCAGCGCTTCCTTGGGGTTAGCGGGGCGAGGGGATGAGCAGTTCTTC.